This T cell receptor (beta chain) derives from a study of blood T cells in healthy people across ages. This clonotype was seen more than once but under ten times. Peripheral blood samples of about 10 milliliters were drawn from each donor. V shed 1 base and J shed 7 bases, with 8 bases lying between them. The germline V gene encodes CDR1 LGHNA and CDR2 YSLEER. This CDR3 contains 13 residues. Together with a sample-barcoded 5' primer, a J-beta primer mix was included in a second PCR lasting about 6 to 11 cycles. Every sample produced at least 2.5 million CDR3-containing paired-end reads. TCRdb re-called the 5' RACE reads with MiXCR, one entry per CDR3 protein. The sample lists hundreds of thousands of distinct CDR3 sequences, more than 40% occurring once.

The clonotype comes from a woman aged 55-70 years in good health. This chain connects TRBV4-3 to TRBJ2-1; D is tentatively TRBD1 or TRBD2 (5 bases each). The sequencing sample was made of blood. The CDR3 DNA follows: TGCGCCAGCAGCCAAGTCGGGGCGAATGAGCAGTTCTTC. Translation gives CASSQVGANEQFF.